This is a list of T cell receptor beta chains from one sample in a study of identical twins. Each CDR3 protein is one row after TCRdb ran MiXCR on the 5' RACE reads. Here the sample spans 210,000 or so distinct CDR3 sequences, roughly 15% being singletons. The same sample was also used in a study of T cells expressing NK-cell markers.

Specimen: CD8+ T cells sorted from blood. The source is a woman aged 18-35 years in good health. Each CDR3 is given with its conserved first and last residue. The D gene is left open where the match is weak. Clone size is not always given. Where it is, it says once, few, many or a class for expanded clones.

clone_size	cdr3_length	j_call	v_call	d_call	cdr3_nt	cdr3_aa
many	13	TRBJ1-1	TRBV10-2	.	TGCGCCAGCAGTGATAGACAGAACACTGAAGCTTTCTTT	CASSDRQNTEAFF
.	16	TRBJ2-1	TRBV12-3/TRBV12-4	TRBD1	TGTGCCAGCAGTTTAGGGTCCGGACAGGGTAACCATGAGCAGTTCTTC	CASSLGSGQGNHEQFF
.	15	TRBJ2-3	TRBV19	.	TGTGCCAGTAGTATAGTTGCAGAAGGGACAGATACGCAGTATTTT	CASSIVAEGTDTQYF
few	16	TRBJ2-1	TRBV5-1	TRBD2	TGCGCCAGCAGCTTGGAAGCGGGAGAACCCTACAATGAGCAGTTCTTC	CASSLEAGEPYNEQFF
many	17	TRBJ2-2	TRBV12-3/TRBV12-4	TRBD1	TGTGCCAGCAGAGCCTCGGACGGGACAGAGAACACCGGGGAGCTGTTTTTT	CASRASDGTENTGELFF
.	12	TRBJ2-7	TRBV6-5	.	TGTGCCAGCGCTCCGTCCTCCTACGAGCAGTACTTC	CASAPSSYEQYF
few	18	TRBJ2-6	TRBV7-8	TRBD1	TGTGCCAGCAGCTTCCCCGGACAGGGAATATCTGGGGCCAACGTCCTGACTTTC	CASSFPGQGISGANVLTF
.	14	TRBJ2-1	TRBV7-9	.	TGTGCCAGCAGCTACAGGGTGGGCTACAATGAGCAGTTCTTC	CASSYRVGYNEQFF
.	15	TRBJ2-1	TRBV19	.	TGTGCCAGTAGTATAGGACTCTACTCCTACAATGAGCAGTTCTTC	CASSIGLYSYNEQFF
.	13	TRBJ2-3	TRBV7-2	.	TGTGCCAGCAGCTTAAACTGGGGAGATACGCAGTATTTT	CASSLNWGDTQYF
.	12	TRBJ1-3	TRBV12-3/TRBV12-4	.	TGTGCCAGCAGTTTAGGGGGGTTCACCATATATTTT	CASSLGGFTIYF
few	13	TRBJ2-7	TRBV6-2/TRBV6-3	.	TGTGCCAGCAGTTATCTAATAACCTACGAGCAGTACTTC	CASSYLITYEQYF
.	15	TRBJ2-7	TRBV4-1	TRBD1	TGCGCCAGCAGCCAAGGGGACAGGGCCGGGATCGAGCAGTACTTC	CASSQGDRAGIEQYF
few	14	TRBJ2-1	TRBV9	TRBD1	TGTGCCAGCAGCGTGGGACAGGCCCTCAATGAGCAGTTCTTC	CASSVGQALNEQFF
few	15	TRBJ2-7	TRBV2	TRBD1	TGTGCCAGCATGTCCACCGGGACAGGGAACTACGAGCAGTACTTC	CASMSTGTGNYEQYF
few	18	TRBJ2-1	TRBV6-5	.	TGTGCCAGCAGTTTCGACCCCGCCGATGCGGGCTCCTACAATGAGCAGTTCTTC	CASSFDPADAGSYNEQFF
few	16	TRBJ2-7	TRBV29-1	.	TGCAGCGTTGAAGAAGGGTATAGCGAGAGCTCCTACGAGCAGTACTTC	CSVEEGYSESSYEQYF
few	14	TRBJ2-7	TRBV10-2	TRBD2	TGCGCCAGCAGTGGGGGACTACCCAACTACGAGCAGTACTTC	CASSGGLPNYEQYF
few	15	TRBJ2-1	TRBV14	.	TGTGCCAGCAGCCAAGTAGGTGGGAGAAACAATGAGCAGTTCTTC	CASSQVGGRNNEQFF
few	14	TRBJ2-7	TRBV7-6	.	TGTGCCAGCAGCTTAGCGTCGGACTTCTACGAGCAGTACTTC	CASSLASDFYEQYF
.	17	TRBJ1-5	TRBV27	.	TGTGCCAGCAGTTTATCGGGGGCAAGGGGTTGGGATCAGCCCCAGCATTTT	CASSLSGARGWDQPQHF
.	13	TRBJ1-1	TRBV10-2	.	TGCGCCAGCGGTAAGGAAAGGACACGTGAAGCTTTCTTT	CASGKERTREAFF
few	11	TRBJ1-5	TRBV2	.	TGTGCCAGCAGAGTGGATCAGCCCCAGCATTTT	CASRVDQPQHF
few	14	TRBJ2-7	TRBV6-2/TRBV6-3	.	TGTGCCTTACTGCCAGGGCCGCACCTGTACGAGCAGTACTTC	CALLPGPHLYEQYF
.	13	TRBJ2-2	TRBV27	.	TGTGCCAGCAGTTTCTCATCCACCGGGGAGCTGTTTTTT	CASSFSSTGELFF
.	17	TRBJ2-1	TRBV12-3/TRBV12-4	.	TGTGCCAGCAGTTTAATCGGCCAGCCAGGTCCCAACAATGAGCAGTTCTTC	CASSLIGQPGPNNEQFF
.	12	TRBJ2-3	TRBV5-1	.	TGCGCCAGCAGAAAAAACCCTATTACGCAGTATTTT	CASRKNPITQYF
.	14	TRBJ2-3	TRBV11-2	.	TGTGCCAGCAGCCCGGGGGAGAGCACAGATACGCAGTATTTT	CASSPGESTDTQYF
.	19	TRBJ2-7	TRBV11-1	TRBD2	TGTGCCAGCAGCTTAGGGTCTACTAGCGGGAGTTCATCCTACTACGAGCAGTACTTC	CASSLGSTSGSSSYYEQYF
few	13	TRBJ2-1	TRBV9	.	TGTGCCAGCAGCGTAGTCGGCTTAGGAGAGCAGTTCTTC	CASSVVGLGEQFF
.	15	TRBJ2-5	TRBV3-1	TRBD2	TGTGCCAGCAGCCAGATGCGGGGGGGAGGGGAGACCCAGTACTTC	CASSQMRGGGETQYF
few	17	TRBJ2-6	TRBV9	TRBD2	TGTGCCAGCAGCCCAGAGTACCGACTAGCAGGGGCCAACGTCCTGACTTTC	CASSPEYRLAGANVLTF
.	15	TRBJ2-1	TRBV20-1	.	TGCAGTGCTTTCCTGGTGGGAGTCGTATACAATGAGCAGTTCTTC	CSAFLVGVVYNEQFF
.	13	TRBJ2-5	TRBV5-6	.	TGTGCCAGCAGCTCCCCAGGGTGGGAGACCCAGTACTTC	CASSSPGWETQYF
.	13	TRBJ2-1	TRBV24-1	TRBD1	TGTGCCACCAGTGCCCTGGGGGGGACAGGGTTTTTCTTC	CATSALGGTGFFF
few	17	TRBJ2-1	TRBV29-1	TRBD2	TGCAGCGTTGAGGGCCTAGCGGGAGAGGGGTCCTACAATGAGCAGTTCTTC	CSVEGLAGEGSYNEQFF
.	12	TRBJ1-2	TRBV29-1	.	TGCAGCGTCCGAGTGGAGGTCTGGGGCTACACCTTC	CSVRVEVWGYTF
few	15	TRBJ2-3	TRBV7-8	TRBD1	TGTGCCAGCAGCTTCCCCCGGACAGGGAGAGATACGCAGTATTTT	CASSFPRTGRDTQYF
few	16	TRBJ2-3	TRBV13	.	TGTGCCAGCAGCTTCCGAGTAGCGGCTAGCACAGATACGCAGTATTTT	CASSFRVAASTDTQYF
.	13	TRBJ1-1	TRBV12-3/TRBV12-4	.	TGTGCCAGCAGACTTACAGGGTTCACTGAAGCTTTCTTT	CASRLTGFTEAFF
few	13	TRBJ2-7	TRBV6-6	.	TGTGCCAGCAGTTTCCGGTTTCCCTACGAGCAGTACTTC	CASSFRFPYEQYF
.	13	TRBJ1-6	TRBV20-1	TRBD1	TGCAGTGCTAGAGATCGGGACAGGGATCTCCTCCACTTT	CSARDRDRDLLHF
.	14	TRBJ2-2	TRBV6-2/TRBV6-3	.	TGTGCCAGCAGTTATAGGAGTCCCACCGGGGAGCTGTTTTTT	CASSYRSPTGELFF
.	18	TRBJ2-5	TRBV12-3/TRBV12-4	TRBD2	TGTGCCAGCAGTTTACAGAACCTGCGACTAGCGGGTCAAGAGACCCAGTACTTC	CASSLQNLRLAGQETQYF
few	15	TRBJ1-5	TRBV14	TRBD1	TGTGCCAGCAGCCAAGGGGAGGGGGCTGGGCAGCCCCAGCATTTT	CASSQGEGAGQPQHF